These T cell receptor beta chains were read from a single sample in a study of metastatic and nonmetastatic thyroid tumors. With MiXCR, TCRdb called clones anew from the PCR reads. The sample lists about 40,000 clones, more than 9.5% occurring once. The sequenced material came from blood. These receptors came from a female donor with papillary thyroid cancer or a benign thyroid nodule (not recorded which). Some clones in this sample may be carry-over from other donors' samples. Each CDR3 is given with its conserved first and last residue. D genes are given only for firm matches. Size values are once, few and many counts, or a class for expanded clones, and some rows have none.

D gene: .; J gene: TRBJ1-2; clone size: many; V gene: TRBV6-1; CDR3 protein: CASHDAYGYTF; CDR3 DNA: TGTGCCAGCCACGACGCCTATGGCTACACCTTC
D gene: .; J gene: TRBJ2-2; clone size: many; V gene: TRBV15; CDR3 protein: CATSSQGSDGELFF; CDR3 DNA: TGTGCCACCAGCAGTCAGGGAAGTGACGGGGAGCTGTTTTTT
D gene: TRBD2; J gene: TRBJ2-1; clone size: many; V gene: TRBV10-3; CDR3 protein: CASGTSGRNEQFF; CDR3 DNA: TGTGCCTCCGGGACTAGCGGGAGAAATGAGCAGTTCTTC
D gene: .; J gene: TRBJ2-7; clone size: many; V gene: TRBV6-2/TRBV6-3; CDR3 protein: CASLYGYEQYF; CDR3 DNA: TGTGCCAGCCTCTACGGCTACGAGCAGTACTTC
D gene: .; J gene: TRBJ2-7; clone size: many; V gene: TRBV27; CDR3 protein: CASSPGILGGGWYEQYF; CDR3 DNA: TGTGCCAGCAGTCCGGGAATTCTTGGGGGTGGGTGGTACGAGCAGTACTTC
D gene: .; J gene: TRBJ2-1; clone size: many; V gene: TRBV7-9; CDR3 protein: CASSSIQGSEQFF; CDR3 DNA: TGTGCCAGCAGCAGTATCCAGGGAAGTGAGCAGTTCTTC
D gene: .; J gene: TRBJ1-2; clone size: many; V gene: TRBV6-5; CDR3 protein: CASSYRDIRSYGYTF; CDR3 DNA: TGTGCCAGCAGTTACAGAGACATAAGAAGCTATGGCTACACCTTC
D gene: .; J gene: TRBJ1-5; clone size: many; V gene: TRBV19; CDR3 protein: CASTTGGNQPQHF; CDR3 DNA: TGTGCCAGTACCACTGGCGGCAATCAGCCCCAGCATTTT
D gene: .; J gene: TRBJ2-2; clone size: many; V gene: TRBV5-4; CDR3 protein: CASSYQLTGELFF; CDR3 DNA: TGTGCCAGCAGTTATCAGCTCACCGGGGAGCTGTTTTTT
D gene: TRBD1; J gene: TRBJ2-4; clone size: many; V gene: TRBV7-9; CDR3 protein: CASRYGTGGESKNIQYF; CDR3 DNA: TGTGCCAGCAGGTATGGGACAGGCGGCGAGTCCAAAAACATTCAGTACTTC
D gene: .; J gene: TRBJ2-5; clone size: many; V gene: TRBV7-9; CDR3 protein: CASSLAMETQYF; CDR3 DNA: TGTGCCAGCAGCTTAGCGATGGAGACCCAGTACTTC
D gene: .; J gene: TRBJ2-5; clone size: .; V gene: TRBV7-6; CDR3 protein: CATTPGFDGTHYF; CDR3 DNA: TGTGCCACCACGCCTGGGTTCGACGGGACCCATTACTTC
D gene: TRBD2; J gene: TRBJ2-3; clone size: many; V gene: TRBV24-1; CDR3 protein: CATSPLAGASTDTQYF; CDR3 DNA: TGTGCCACCAGTCCACTAGCGGGGGCTAGCACAGATACGCAGTATTTT
D gene: TRBD1; J gene: TRBJ2-3; clone size: many; V gene: TRBV29-1; CDR3 protein: CSVPPGQGRDTQYF; CDR3 DNA: TGCAGCGTTCCCCCGGGACAGGGGCGCGATACGCAGTATTTT
D gene: .; J gene: TRBJ2-1; clone size: many; V gene: TRBV12-3/TRBV12-4; CDR3 protein: CASSFRVTRTSYNEQFF; CDR3 DNA: TGTGCCAGCAGTTTCCGTGTGACTAGAACGTCCTACAATGAGCAGTTCTTC
D gene: .; J gene: TRBJ2-7; clone size: many; V gene: TRBV3-1; CDR3 protein: CASSIDTSPVYEQYF; CDR3 DNA: TGTGCCAGCAGCATCGACACGTCCCCTGTCTACGAGCAGTACTTC
D gene: .; J gene: TRBJ2-5; clone size: .; V gene: TRBV24-1; CDR3 protein: CATSDSWPAQETQYF; CDR3 DNA: TGTGCCACCAGCGATTCGTGGCCAGCCCAAGAGACCCAGTACTTC
D gene: TRBD1; J gene: TRBJ2-5; clone size: .; V gene: TRBV12-3/TRBV12-4; CDR3 protein: CASSRDRVNQETQYF; CDR3 DNA: TGTGCCAGCAGCAGGGACAGGGTTAACCAAGAGACCCAGTACTTC
D gene: .; J gene: TRBJ1-3; clone size: many; V gene: TRBV4-1; CDR3 protein: CASSQDSTTGNTIYF; CDR3 DNA: TGCGCCAGCAGCCAAGATTCGACTACTGGAAACACCATATATTTT
D gene: .; J gene: TRBJ1-4; clone size: many; V gene: TRBV5-6; CDR3 protein: CASSQGHNEKLFF; CDR3 DNA: TGTGCCAGCAGCCAAGGGCACAATGAAAAACTGTTTTTT
D gene: .; J gene: TRBJ1-5; clone size: many; V gene: TRBV30; CDR3 protein: CAWSTYNQPQHF; CDR3 DNA: TGTGCCTGGAGTACCTACAATCAGCCCCAGCATTTT
D gene: .; J gene: TRBJ1-3; clone size: many; V gene: TRBV4-3; CDR3 protein: CASSQDSRWGGNTIYF; CDR3 DNA: TGCGCCAGCAGCCAAGATAGTCGGTGGGGCGGAAACACCATATATTTT
D gene: .; J gene: TRBJ2-2; clone size: many; V gene: TRBV7-9; CDR3 protein: CASSPTYNTGELFF; CDR3 DNA: TGTGCCAGCAGCCCGACTTATAACACCGGGGAGCTGTTTTTT
D gene: .; J gene: TRBJ1-2; clone size: many; V gene: TRBV15; CDR3 protein: CATTQTVTPRGYTF; CDR3 DNA: TGTGCCACCACCCAGACAGTCACCCCGAGGGGCTACACCTTC
D gene: .; J gene: TRBJ2-7; clone size: .; V gene: TRBV2; CDR3 protein: CASSEAWPDPSYEQYF; CDR3 DNA: TGTGCCAGCAGTGAAGCATGGCCTGACCCCTCCTACGAGCAGTACTTC
D gene: .; J gene: TRBJ1-5; clone size: many; V gene: TRBV28; CDR3 protein: CASSPIYQPQHF; CDR3 DNA: TGTGCCAGCAGTCCGATTTATCAGCCCCAGCATTTT
D gene: TRBD2; J gene: TRBJ2-5; clone size: many; V gene: TRBV14; CDR3 protein: CASSQMTSGRGETQYF; CDR3 DNA: TGTGCCAGCAGCCAGATGACTAGCGGGAGGGGTGAGACCCAGTACTTC
D gene: .; J gene: TRBJ1-1; clone size: .; V gene: TRBV11-1; CDR3 protein: CASSQSTTGKGTEAFF; CDR3 DNA: TGTGCCAGCAGCCAGAGTACTACAGGGAAAGGGACTGAAGCTTTCTTT
D gene: .; J gene: TRBJ1-1; clone size: many; V gene: TRBV6-6; CDR3 protein: CASSYSGEGTEAFF; CDR3 DNA: TGTGCCAGCAGTTACTCTGGGGAGGGCACTGAAGCTTTCTTT
D gene: TRBD2; J gene: TRBJ2-5; clone size: many; V gene: TRBV4-1; CDR3 protein: CASSQEVGEGPQETQYF; CDR3 DNA: TGCGCCAGCAGCCAAGAGGTGGGGGAGGGGCCCCAAGAGACCCAGTACTTC
D gene: .; J gene: TRBJ1-4; clone size: many; V gene: TRBV28; CDR3 protein: CASSLGLTNEKLFF; CDR3 DNA: TGTGCCAGCAGTTTAGGGCTAACTAATGAAAAACTGTTTTTT
D gene: .; J gene: TRBJ2-1; clone size: many; V gene: TRBV10-1; CDR3 protein: CASSEAAGPAYNEQFF; CDR3 DNA: TGCGCCAGCAGTGAGGCCGCGGGGCCGGCCTACAATGAGCAGTTCTTC
D gene: .; J gene: TRBJ2-1; clone size: .; V gene: TRBV10-3; CDR3 protein: CATGTDPNKQFF; CDR3 DNA: TGTGCCACAGGGACCGACCCCAATAAGCAGTTCTTC
D gene: TRBD1; J gene: TRBJ2-1; clone size: many; V gene: TRBV6-1; CDR3 protein: CASRLTGDEQFF; CDR3 DNA: TGTGCCAGCAGGCTTACAGGGGATGAGCAGTTCTTC
D gene: .; J gene: TRBJ2-5; clone size: many; V gene: TRBV2; CDR3 protein: CASSEYLAAETQYF; CDR3 DNA: TGTGCCAGCAGTGAGTACCTAGCCGCCGAGACCCAGTACTTC
D gene: .; J gene: TRBJ1-1; clone size: many; V gene: TRBV10-3; CDR3 protein: CAIYSGTMNTEAFF; CDR3 DNA: TGTGCCATCTATTCGGGGACCATGAACACTGAAGCTTTCTTT
D gene: .; J gene: TRBJ1-2; clone size: many; V gene: TRBV5-4; CDR3 protein: CASSSEKQGSYGYTF; CDR3 DNA: TGTGCCAGCAGCTCGGAGAAGCAGGGGTCATATGGCTACACCTTC
D gene: TRBD2; J gene: TRBJ2-2; clone size: .; V gene: TRBV2; CDR3 protein: CASRWVSGRRSTGQLFF; CDR3 DNA: TGTGCCAGCAGATGGGTTAGCGGGAGGAGGAGCACCGGGCAGCTGTTTTTT
D gene: TRBD2; J gene: TRBJ2-5; clone size: many; V gene: TRBV2; CDR3 protein: CASTAGGPQETQYF; CDR3 DNA: TGTGCCAGCACGGCGGGAGGGCCTCAGGAGACCCAGTACTTC
D gene: .; J gene: TRBJ1-1; clone size: many; V gene: TRBV20-1; CDR3 protein: CSARDNDSPVNTEAFF; CDR3 DNA: TGCAGTGCTAGAGACAACGACAGCCCAGTGAACACTGAAGCTTTCTTT
D gene: TRBD1; J gene: TRBJ1-1; clone size: many; V gene: TRBV18; CDR3 protein: CASSLNSGTANTEAFF; CDR3 DNA: TGTGCCAGCTCGCTAAACTCCGGGACAGCCAACACTGAAGCTTTCTTT
D gene: TRBD1; J gene: TRBJ1-3; clone size: many; V gene: TRBV12-3/TRBV12-4; CDR3 protein: CASSDRGKRNTIYF; CDR3 DNA: TGTGCCAGCAGTGACAGGGGGAAGAGAAACACCATATATTTT
D gene: .; J gene: TRBJ2-1; clone size: many; V gene: TRBV7-2; CDR3 protein: CASSLAGREQFF; CDR3 DNA: TGTGCCAGCAGCTTAGCGGGCAGAGAGCAGTTCTTC
D gene: .; J gene: TRBJ2-3; clone size: .; V gene: TRBV9; CDR3 protein: CASSVLGGGREDTQYF; CDR3 DNA: TGTGCCAGCAGCGTTTTGGGAGGGGGCAGGGAGGATACGCAGTATTTT
D gene: .; J gene: TRBJ2-7; clone size: .; V gene: TRBV11-2; CDR3 protein: CASSLDTYEQYF; CDR3 DNA: TGTGCCAGCAGCCTGGACACCTACGAGCAGTACTTC
D gene: TRBD1; J gene: TRBJ2-7; clone size: .; V gene: TRBV7-2; CDR3 protein: CASSPRDRVAYEQYF; CDR3 DNA: TGTGCCAGCAGCCCACGGGACAGGGTGGCGTACGAGCAGTACTTC